The sequence of this T cell receptor beta chain was determined in a study of blood T cell repertoires in COVID-19. In the study overall: Sample material is recorded as cDNA or gDNA derived from T cells, B-cell-depleted T cells, or PBMCs.

Study processing details: Amplification from reference gene primers served as the basis for estimated nucleated cell counts. The table came from immunoSEQ multiplex PCR; TCRdb's copy has only in-frame clones and leaves some out. Clone size and V and J calls were adopted from that table, with D and trimming inferred from the DNA. Among approximately 70,000 clones listed, roughly 90% were seen once. One Seattle source followed patients from active infection through their disease course. The germline V gene encodes CDR1 MNHNS and CDR2 SASEGT. This CDR3 contains 17 residues. V shed 3 bases and J 1 base; nucleotides not matched to a gene: 10.

The TCR originated in a man in his forties or fifties with COVID-19, enrolled during active disease. The sequencing sample was made of peripheral blood. The J gene is TRBJ2-5, the V gene TRBV6-1; 8 positions match TRBD2. The chain's CDR3 is CASSDFRGSGGQETQYF. CDR3 sequence (DNA): TGTGCCAGCAGTGATTTCCGGGGCAGCGGGGGCCAAGAGACCCAGTACTTC.